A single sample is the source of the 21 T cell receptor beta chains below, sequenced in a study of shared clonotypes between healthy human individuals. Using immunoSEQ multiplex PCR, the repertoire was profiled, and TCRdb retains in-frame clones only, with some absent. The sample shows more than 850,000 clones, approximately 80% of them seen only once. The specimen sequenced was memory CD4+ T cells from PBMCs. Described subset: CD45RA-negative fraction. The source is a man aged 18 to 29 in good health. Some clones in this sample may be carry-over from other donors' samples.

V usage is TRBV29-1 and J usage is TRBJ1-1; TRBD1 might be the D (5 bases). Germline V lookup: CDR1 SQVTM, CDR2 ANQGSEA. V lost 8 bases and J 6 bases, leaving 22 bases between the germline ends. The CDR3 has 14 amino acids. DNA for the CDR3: TGCAGCTATAAGGACGTGGACAAGACGGCTGAAGCTTTCTTT. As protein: CSYKDVDKTAEAFF.

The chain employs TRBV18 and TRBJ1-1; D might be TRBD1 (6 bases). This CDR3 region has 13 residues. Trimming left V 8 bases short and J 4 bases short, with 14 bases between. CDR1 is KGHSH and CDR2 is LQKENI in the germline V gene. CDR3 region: CASKSDSFTEAFF. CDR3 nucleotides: TGTGCCAGCAAGTCGGACAGCTTCACTGAAGCTTTCTTT.

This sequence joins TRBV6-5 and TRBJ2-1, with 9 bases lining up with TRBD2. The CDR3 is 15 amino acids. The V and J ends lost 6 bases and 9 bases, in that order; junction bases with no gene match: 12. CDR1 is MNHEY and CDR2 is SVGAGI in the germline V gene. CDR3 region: CASRDSGGPFGEQFF. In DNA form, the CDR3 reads TGTGCCAGCAGGGATAGCGGGGGTCCTTTCGGTGAGCAGTTCTTC.

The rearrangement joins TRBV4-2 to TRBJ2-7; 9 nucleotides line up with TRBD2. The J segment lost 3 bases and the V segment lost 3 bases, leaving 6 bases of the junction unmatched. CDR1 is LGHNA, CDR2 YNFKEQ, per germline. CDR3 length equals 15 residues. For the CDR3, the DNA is TGTGCCAGCAGCCAGCGACTAGCGGCGGGCTACGAGCAGTACTTC. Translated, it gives CASSQRLAAGYEQYF.

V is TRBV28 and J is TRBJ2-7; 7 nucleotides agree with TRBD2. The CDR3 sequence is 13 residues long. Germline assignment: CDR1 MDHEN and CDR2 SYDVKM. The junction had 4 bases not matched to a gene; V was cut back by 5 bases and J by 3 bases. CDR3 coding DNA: TGTGCCAGCAGTCCCGGGACTAACTACGAGCAGTACTTC. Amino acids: CASSPGTNYEQYF.

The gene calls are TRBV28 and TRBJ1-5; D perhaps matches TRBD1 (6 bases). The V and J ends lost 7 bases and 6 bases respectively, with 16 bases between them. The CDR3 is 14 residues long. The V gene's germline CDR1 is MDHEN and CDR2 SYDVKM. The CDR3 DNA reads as TGTGCCAGCATTCAGGGAGGGGGGGCTCAGCCCCAGCATTTT. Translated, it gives CASIQGGGAQPQHF.

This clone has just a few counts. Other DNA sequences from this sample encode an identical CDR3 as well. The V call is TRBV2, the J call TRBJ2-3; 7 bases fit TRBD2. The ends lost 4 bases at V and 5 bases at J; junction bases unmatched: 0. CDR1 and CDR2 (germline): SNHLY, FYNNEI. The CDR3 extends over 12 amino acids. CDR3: CASSGEGDTQYF. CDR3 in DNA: TGTGCCAGCAGTGGGGAGGGAGATACGCAGTATTTT. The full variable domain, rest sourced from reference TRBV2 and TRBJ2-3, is EPEVTQTPSHQVTQMGQEVILRCVPISNHLYFYWYRQILGQKVEFLVSFYNNEISEKSEIFDDQFSVERPDGSNFTLKIRSTKLEDSAMYFCASSGEGDTQYFGPGTRLTVL.

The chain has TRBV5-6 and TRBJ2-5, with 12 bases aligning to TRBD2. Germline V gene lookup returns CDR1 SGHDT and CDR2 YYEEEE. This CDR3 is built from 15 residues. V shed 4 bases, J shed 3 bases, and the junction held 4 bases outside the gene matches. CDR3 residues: CASSRGLAGKETQYF. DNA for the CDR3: TGTGCCAGCAGCCGCGGACTAGCGGGAAAAGAGACCCAGTACTTC.

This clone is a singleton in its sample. CDR3 sequence reads: CASSQDFFLAGGPGETQYF. The CDR3 coding sequence is TGTGCCAGCAGCCAGGACTTCTTTCTAGCGGGAGGGCCTGGAGAGACCCAGTACTTC. The rearrangement uses TRBV7-2 and TRBJ2-5, with TRBD2 matching over 12 bases. This CDR3 region has 19 residues. Unmatched junction bases numbered 17, after V lost 5 bases and J lost 4 bases. CDR1 is SGHTA, CDR2 FQGNSA, per germline.

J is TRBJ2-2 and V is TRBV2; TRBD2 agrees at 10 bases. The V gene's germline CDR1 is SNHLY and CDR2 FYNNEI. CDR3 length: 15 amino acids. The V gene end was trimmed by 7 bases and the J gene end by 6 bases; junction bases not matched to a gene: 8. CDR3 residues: CASTAASGRSGELFF. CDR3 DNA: TGTGCCAGCACTGCGGCTAGCGGGAGATCCGGGGAGCTGTTTTTT.

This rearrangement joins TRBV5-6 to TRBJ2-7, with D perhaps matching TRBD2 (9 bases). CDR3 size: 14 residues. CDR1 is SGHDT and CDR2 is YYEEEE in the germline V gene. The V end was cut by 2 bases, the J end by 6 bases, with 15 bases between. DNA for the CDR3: TGTGCCAGCAGCTTAGCTAGCGGGACAGGCGAGCAGTACTTC. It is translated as CASSLASGTGEQYF.

The CDR3 sequence is CATSTTSGSGKTQYF. The CDR3 bases are TGTGCCACCAGCACCACGAGCGGGAGTGGGAAGACCCAGTACTTC. The chain employs TRBV15 and TRBJ2-5, with 8 bases aligning to TRBD2. The CDR3 is made up of 15 amino acids. J gave up 6 bases and V 4 bases, and 10 bases lay outside the gene matches. Per germline, CDR1 LNHNV and CDR2 YYDKDF (reference sequence).

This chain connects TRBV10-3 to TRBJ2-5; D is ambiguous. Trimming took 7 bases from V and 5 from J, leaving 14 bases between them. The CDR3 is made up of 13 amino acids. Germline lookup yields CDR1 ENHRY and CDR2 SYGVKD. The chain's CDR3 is CAIKGSGRETQYF. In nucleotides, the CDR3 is TGTGCCATCAAGGGTAGTGGGCGGGAGACCCAGTACTTC.

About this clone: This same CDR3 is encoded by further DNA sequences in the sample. CDR3 coding DNA: TGTGCCAGCAGCGGGGGACGGGAGACCCAGTACTTC. Residues: CASSGGRETQYF. The chain couples TRBV6-1 to TRBJ2-5; D might be TRBD2 (6 bases). Germline values: CDR1 MNHNS, CDR2 SASEGT. The CDR3 is made up of 12 amino acids. The V and J ends lost 6 bases and 5 bases respectively, with 10 bases between them.

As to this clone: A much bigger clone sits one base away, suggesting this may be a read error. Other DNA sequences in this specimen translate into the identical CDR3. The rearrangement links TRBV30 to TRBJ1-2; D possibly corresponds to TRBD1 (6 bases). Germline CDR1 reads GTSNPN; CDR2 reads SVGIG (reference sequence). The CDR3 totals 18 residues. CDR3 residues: CAWSDLSLPDRLDYGYTF. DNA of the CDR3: TGTGCCTGGAGTGATCTCTCCCTTCCGGACAGACTCGACTATGGTTACACCTTC.

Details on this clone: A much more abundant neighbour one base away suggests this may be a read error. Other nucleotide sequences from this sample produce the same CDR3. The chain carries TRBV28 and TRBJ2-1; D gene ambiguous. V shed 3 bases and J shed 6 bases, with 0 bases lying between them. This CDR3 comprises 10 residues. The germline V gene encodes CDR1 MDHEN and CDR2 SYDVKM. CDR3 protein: CASSFNEQFF. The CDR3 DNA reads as TGTGCCAGCAGTTTCAATGAGCAGTTCTTC.

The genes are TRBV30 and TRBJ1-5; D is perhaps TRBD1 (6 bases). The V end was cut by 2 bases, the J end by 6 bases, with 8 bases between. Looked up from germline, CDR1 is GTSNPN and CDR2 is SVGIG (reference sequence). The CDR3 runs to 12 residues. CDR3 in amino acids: CAWSRDTQPQHF. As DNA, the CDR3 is TGTGCCTGGAGTAGGGACACTCAGCCCCAGCATTTT.

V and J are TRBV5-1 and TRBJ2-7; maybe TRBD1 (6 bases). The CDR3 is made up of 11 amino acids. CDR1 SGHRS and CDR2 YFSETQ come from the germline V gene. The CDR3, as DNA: TGCGGTCAGGACAGTAACTACGAGCAGTACTTC. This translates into CGQDSNYEQYF.

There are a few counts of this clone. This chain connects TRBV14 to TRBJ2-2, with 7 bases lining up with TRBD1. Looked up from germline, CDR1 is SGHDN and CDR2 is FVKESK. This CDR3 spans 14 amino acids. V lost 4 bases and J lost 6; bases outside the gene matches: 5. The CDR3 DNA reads TGTGCCAGCAGCCCCACAGGGGAATCCGGGGAGCTGTTTTTT. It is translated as CASSPTGESGELFF.

Here the CDR3 DNA reads TGTGCCAGCAGCCCCGACAGATATAATGAAAAACTGTTTTTT. Protein product: CASSPDRYNEKLFF. The V and J genes are TRBV7-9 and TRBJ1-4; maybe TRBD1 (5 bases). The V end was cut by 5 bases, the J end by 4 bases, with 11 bases between. The CDR3 extends over 14 amino acids. Per the germline V gene, CDR1 is SEHNR and CDR2 is FQNEAQ (reference sequence). The variable domain in full, completed from reference TRBV7-9 and TRBJ1-4, reads DTGVSQNPRHKITKRGQNVTFRCDPISEHNRLYWYRQTLGQGPEFLTYFQNEAQLEKSRLLSDRFSAERPKGSFSTLEIQRTEQGDSAMYLCASSPDRYNEKLFFGSGTQLSVL.

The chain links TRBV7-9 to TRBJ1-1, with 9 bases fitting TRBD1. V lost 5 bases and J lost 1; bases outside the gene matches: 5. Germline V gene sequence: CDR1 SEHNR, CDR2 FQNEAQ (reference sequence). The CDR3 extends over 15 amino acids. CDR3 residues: CASSPRQGENTEAFF. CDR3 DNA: TGTGCCAGCAGCCCTAGACAGGGGGAGAACACTGAAGCTTTCTTT.